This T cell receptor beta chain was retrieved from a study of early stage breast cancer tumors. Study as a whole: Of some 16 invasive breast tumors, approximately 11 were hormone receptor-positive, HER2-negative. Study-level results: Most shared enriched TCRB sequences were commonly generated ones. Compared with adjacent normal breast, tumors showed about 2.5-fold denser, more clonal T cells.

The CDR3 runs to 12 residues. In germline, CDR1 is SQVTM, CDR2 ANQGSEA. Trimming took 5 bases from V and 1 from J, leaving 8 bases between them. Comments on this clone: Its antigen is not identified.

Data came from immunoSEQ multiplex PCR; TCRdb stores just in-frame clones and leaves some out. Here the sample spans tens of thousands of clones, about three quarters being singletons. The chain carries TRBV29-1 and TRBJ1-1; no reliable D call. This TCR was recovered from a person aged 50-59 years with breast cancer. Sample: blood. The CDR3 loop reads CSVIGGNTEAFF. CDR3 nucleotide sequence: TGCAGCGTTATAGGAGGGAACACTGAAGCTTTCTTT. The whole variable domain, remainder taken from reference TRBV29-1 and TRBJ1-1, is SAVISQKPSRDICQRGTSLTIQCQVDSQVTMMFWYRQQPGQSLTLIATANQGSEATYESGFVIDKFPISRPNLTFSTLTVSNMSPEDSSIYLCSVIGGNTEAFFGQGTRLTVV.